This T cell receptor beta chain was captured in a study of T-cell reconstitution after alpha-beta-depleted transplantation in children. Preparation of the TCRbeta library was carried out with unique molecular identifiers. TCRdb re-called the PCR reads with MiXCR, one entry per CDR3 protein. The profile covers about 340,000 distinct CDR3 sequences, with roughly 14% appearing a single time and 3.5% to 4.5% taken by the ten largest. Sequences were derived from PBMCs, sampled from the stem cell graft. The source is a human donor who donated a stem cell graft to a child with Fanconi anemia.

The DNA for the CDR3 is TGTGCCAGCAGCTTAGCGCTAAGGACACAAGAGACCCAGTACTTC. Translation gives CASSLALRTQETQYF. V is TRBV7-8 and J is TRBJ2-5, with D tentatively TRBD1 (5 bases). The V and J ends lost 0 bases and 2 bases respectively, with 10 bases between them. The germline V gene has CDR1 SGHVS and CDR2 FQNEAQ. The CDR3 spans 15 residues.